These 26 T cell receptor beta chains originate from one sample sequenced in a study of T cell responses to AZD1222 COVID-19 vaccine. Some clones are missing from TCRdb's copy, which holds only in-frame ones; the method was immunoSEQ multiplex PCR. The data contain some 170,000 clones, around nine tenths of them singletons. The source material was peripheral blood, sampled on day 0 of AZD1222 vaccination. Every receptor here comes from an adult in good health.

The chain carries TRBV28 and TRBJ1-2; no clear D. CDR1 is MDHEN and CDR2 is SYDVKM in the germline V gene. This CDR3 has 13 amino acids. Trimming left V 3 bases short and J 6 bases short, with 11 bases between. The CDR3 DNA sequence: TGTGCCAGCAGTTTTAATTCCCGCAATGGCTACACCTTC. Amino acid sequence: CASSFNSRNGYTF.

This chain joins TRBV4-1 and TRBJ1-1; D perhaps matches TRBD1 (5 bases). Per germline, CDR1 MGHRA and CDR2 YSYEKL. V shed 3 bases and J shed 0 bases, with 8 bases lying between them. The CDR3 runs to 14 residues. This CDR3 is CASSQNRMNTEAFF. DNA for the CDR3: TGCGCCAGCAGCCAGAACAGGATGAACACTGAAGCTTTCTTT.

V and J are TRBV11-2 and TRBJ1-5; 9 positions match TRBD1. Germline CDR1 is SGHAT and CDR2 is FQNNGV. Losses at the gene ends were 1 base for V and 6 bases for J; bases not matched to a gene: 4. This CDR3 is 15 amino acids long. CDR3 amino acids: CASSLGHRGLQPQHF. In nucleotides, the CDR3 is TGTGCCAGCAGCTTAGGACACAGGGGGCTTCAGCCCCAGCATTTT.

V is TRBV3-1 (or the pseudogene TRBV3-2) and J is TRBJ2-3; D not certain. CDR1 and CDR2 from the germline V gene are LGHDT and YNNKEL (reference sequence). The CDR3 has 14 residues. Trimming shortened V by 7 bases and J by 4 bases, and 15 bases separated the two germline ends. The CDR3 sequence is CASTRAFRADTQYF. The DNA for the CDR3 is TGTGCCAGCACTCGGGCTTTTCGGGCAGATACGCAGTATTTT.

The V gene is TRBV6-4, the J gene TRBJ2-3; 10 bases fit TRBD2. V lost 5 bases and J lost 2; bases outside the gene matches: 4. Germline CDR1 reads MRHNA; CDR2 reads SNTAGT. The CDR3 is 15 amino acids. Here the CDR3 reads CASSIGTSDTDTQYF. The DNA for the CDR3 is TGTGCCAGCAGTATCGGGACTAGCGACACAGATACGCAGTATTTT.

The J gene is TRBJ1-6, the V gene TRBV3-1 (or the pseudogene TRBV3-2); 7 nucleotides align to TRBD1. The V gene end was trimmed by 2 bases and the J gene end by 1 base; junction bases not matched to a gene: 5. Germline CDR1 reads LGHDT; CDR2 reads YNNKEL (reference sequence). CDR3 length equals 17 residues. The CDR3 sequence is CASSQRQGGSYNSPLHF. The CDR3 region has the DNA TGTGCCAGCAGCCAACGACAGGGTGGATCCTATAATTCACCCCTCCACTTT.

This clone was seen a few times. This same CDR3 is encoded by further DNA sequences in the sample. The chain has TRBV21-1 and TRBJ2-2; the table names TRBD1, a call not compared with the DNA. TRBV21-1 is assigned pseudogene status. The CDR3 extends over 13 amino acids. Here the CDR3 DNA reads TGTGCCAGCATCAGGGGGCGCCGGGGGGAGCTGTTTTTT. This sequence encodes CASIRGRRGELFF.

This clone was observed once. The chain carries TRBV15 and TRBJ2-1, with a possible D match to TRBD2 (6 bases). In germline, CDR1 is LNHNV, CDR2 YYDKDF (reference sequence). Trimming left V 6 bases short and J 6 bases short, with 12 bases between. The CDR3 runs to 13 residues. The CDR3 protein is CATRRDWGNEQFF. Written as DNA, the CDR3 is TGTGCCACCAGGAGGGACTGGGGCAATGAGCAGTTCTTC.

The V and J genes are TRBV18 and TRBJ2-7, with D perhaps TRBD1 or TRBD2 (6 bases each). The CDR3 length is 15 residues. V was shortened by 3 bases and J by 0 bases, with 12 bases between the two germline ends. Germline V CDR1 and CDR2: KGHSH, LQKENI. In DNA form, the CDR3 reads TGTGCCAGCTCACCCCGCGGAGGGGGCTCCTACGAGCAGTACTTC. This gives the protein CASSPRGGGSYEQYF.

The genes are TRBV3-1 (or the pseudogene TRBV3-2) and TRBJ1-1; 8 positions agree with TRBD1. This CDR3 region has 13 residues. The germline CDR1 and CDR2 sequences are LGHDT and YNNKEL (reference sequence). The V and J ends lost 4 bases and 11 bases, in that order; junction bases with no gene match: 9. Written as DNA, the CDR3 is TGTGCCAGCAGCCCATCGACAGGGGTAAACGCTTTCTTT. Translated, it gives CASSPSTGVNAFF.

The rearrangement joins TRBV19 to TRBJ2-7, with D possibly being TRBD1 or TRBD2 (6 bases each). Germline CDR1 reads LNHDA; CDR2 reads SQIVND (reference sequence). Trimming shortened V by 5 bases and J by 3 bases, and 14 bases separated the two germline ends. This CDR3 region has 14 residues. The CDR3 region is CASSSIGGRYEQYF. CDR3 nucleotide sequence: TGTGCCAGTAGTTCCATTGGGGGGCGCTACGAGCAGTACTTC.

V and J are TRBV10-3 and TRBJ1-5; TRBD1 is a possible D gene (5 bases). Germline lookup yields CDR1 ENHRY and CDR2 SYGVKD. Between the trimmed V and J ends, which lost 11 bases and 0 bases, there was a span of 14 bases. CDR3 length: 14 amino acids. The CDR3 DNA is TGTGCCTCCGGGGCGGGGGATAGCAATCAGCCCCAGCATTTT. The encoded protein is CASGAGDSNQPQHF.

The chain uses TRBV5-4 and TRBJ2-1; D is possibly TRBD2 (6 bases). CDR1 is SGHNT, CDR2 YYREEE, per germline (reference sequence). This CDR3 region has 16 residues. The V end lost 4 bases, the J end lost 7 bases, and 21 bases lay between the germline ends. For the CDR3, the DNA is TGTGCCAGCAGCGTGGGACGGGAGACGGCCCTTAATGAGCAGTTCTTC. Its protein product is CASSVGRETALNEQFF.

This sequence joins TRBV3-1 (or the pseudogene TRBV3-2) and TRBJ2-5, with 11 positions matching TRBD1. Unmatched junction bases numbered 12, after V lost 5 bases and J lost 7 bases. Germline-derived CDR1 and CDR2 are LGHDT and YNNKEL (reference sequence). This CDR3 comprises 16 residues. For the CDR3, the DNA is TGTGCCAGCAGCGAAGGGACAGGGGGAACTCGGGGGACCCAGTACTTC. Amino acid sequence: CASSEGTGGTRGTQYF.

The chain joins TRBV5-1 to TRBJ2-5; 8 bases map to TRBD1. From germline, CDR1 is SGHRS and CDR2 YFSETQ. The V segment lost 4 bases and the J segment 5 bases; nucleotides outside the gene matches: 4. The CDR3 covers 13 residues. CDR3 sequence reads: CASSTDRVETQYF. CDR3 DNA sequence: TGCGCCAGCAGCACGGACAGGGTTGAGACCCAGTACTTC.

The rearrangement uses TRBV30 and TRBJ2-1; TRBD1 matches at 10 bases. Germline lookup yields CDR1 GTSNPN and CDR2 SVGIG (reference sequence). This CDR3 is 15 amino acids long. J gave up 9 bases and V 1 base, and 9 bases lay outside the gene matches. CDR3 sequence reads: CAWSDQTGGRGEQFF. In DNA form, the CDR3 reads TGTGCCTGGAGTGACCAGACAGGGGGCAGGGGTGAGCAGTTCTTC. The entire variable domain, with the rest obtained from reference TRBV30 and TRBJ2-1, is as follows: SQTIHQWPATLVQPVGSPLSLECTVEGTSNPNLYWYRQAAGRGLQLLFYSVGIGQISSEVPQNLSASRPQDRQFILSSKKLLLSDSGFYLCAWSDQTGGRGEQFFGPGTRLTVL.

The chain couples TRBV20-1 to TRBJ2-7; possibly TRBD2 for D (5 bases). The CDR3 spans 12 residues. Germline CDR1 and CDR2: DFQATT and SNEGSKA (reference sequence). Trimming stripped 3 bases from V and 3 bases from J, with 9 bases between. CDR3 sequence reads: CSASVGGYEQYF. CDR3 coding DNA: TGCAGTGCTAGTGTCGGAGGCTACGAGCAGTACTTC.

The rearrangement links TRBV30 to TRBJ1-2; maybe TRBD1 (5 bases). This CDR3 contains 13 residues. Germline values: CDR1 GTSNPN, CDR2 SVGIG (reference sequence). V dropped 0 bases and J dropped 8 bases, with 13 bases sitting between them. CDR3 nucleotides: TGTGCCTGGAGTGTACCAGGGTTGGGAGGCTACACCTTC. As protein: CAWSVPGLGGYTF.

The CDR3 DNA reads TGTGCCAGCAGCTTGCGGGAAAGGGGCGAGCAGTACTTC. Translation gives CASSLRERGEQYF. This chain links TRBV5-6 with TRBJ2-7, with D perhaps given as TRBD1 or TRBD2 (5 bases each). This CDR3 contains 13 residues. Deletions cut 1 base from V and 6 bases from J, with 11 bases between. CDR1 and CDR2 from the germline V gene are SGHDT and YYEEEE.

The genes are TRBV29-1 and TRBJ1-2, with TRBD1 matching 8 bases. V was pared by 3 bases and J by 4 bases, with 13 bases of the junction left unmatched. The CDR3 length is 16 residues. Germline V gene lookup returns CDR1 SQVTM and CDR2 ANQGSEA. Here the CDR3 reads CSVDWDRFQHSYGYTF. The CDR3 coding sequence is TGCAGCGTTGACTGGGACAGGTTCCAACATAGCTATGGCTACACCTTC.

This chain joins TRBV7-9 and TRBJ2-6; 8 positions match TRBD1. CDR1 SEHNR and CDR2 FQNEAQ come from the germline V gene (reference sequence). With V trimmed by 5 bases and J by 0 bases, 6 bases remained unmatched. This CDR3 is built from 17 residues. The DNA of the CDR3 is TGTGCCAGCAGCCCACGGACAGGGCCCTCTGGGGCCAACGTCCTGACTTTC. Translating it yields CASSPRTGPSGANVLTF.

The rearrangement uses TRBV30 and TRBJ1-1; D is unclear. Germline CDR1 and CDR2: GTSNPN and SVGIG (reference sequence). This CDR3 region has 12 residues. V was pared by 1 base and J by 10 bases, with 13 bases between. This CDR3 is CAWSGARPGAFF. The CDR3 nucleotides are TGTGCCTGGAGTGGGGCCAGGCCTGGAGCTTTCTTT.

Note on this clone: One junction end disagrees with the germline gene, perhaps due to a read error. The chain couples TRBV19 to TRBJ2-1, with TRBD2 identical over 10 bases. CDR3 length: 14 amino acids. CDR1 and CDR2 from the germline V gene are LNHDA and SQIVND (reference sequence). CDR3 protein: CASRIAGGHNEQFF. The CDR3 nucleotides read TGTGCCAGTAGGATAGCGGGAGGACACAATGAGCAGTTCTTC.

The J gene is TRBJ1-2, the V gene TRBV27; 7 bases agree with TRBD1. The J segment lost 12 bases and the V segment lost 6 bases, leaving 13 bases of the junction unmatched. The CDR3 runs 13 residues. The germline CDR1 and CDR2 sequences are MNHEY and SMNVEV (reference sequence). CDR3 bases: TGTGCCAGCAGAATGACCGGGACAGTACAGAACACCTTC. Translation: CASRMTGTVQNTF.

The rearrangement uses TRBV27 and TRBJ2-5; D unclear. The CDR3 totals 13 residues. Per the germline V gene, CDR1 is MNHEY and CDR2 is SMNVEV (reference sequence). V shed 4 bases and J shed 4 bases, with 10 bases lying between them. The CDR3 loop reads CASSYRLLETQYF. The CDR3 DNA reads TGTGCCAGCAGTTATCGCCTCCTAGAGACCCAGTACTTC.

The chain is built from TRBV27 and TRBJ2-1; TRBD2 matches 8 bases. The CDR3 length is 15 residues. J gave up 5 bases and V 3 bases, and 6 bases lay outside the gene matches. The V gene's germline CDR1 is MNHEY and CDR2 SMNVEV (reference sequence). The CDR3 DNA is TGTGCCAGCAGTTTCCCCGCGGGAGGCGACAATGAGCAGTTCTTC. Its protein product is CASSFPAGGDNEQFF.